These T cell receptor beta chains were read from a single sample in a study of blood T cell repertoires in COVID-19. The table came from immunoSEQ multiplex PCR; TCRdb's copy has only in-frame clones and leaves some out. The sample includes fewer than 80,000 clones, about nine tenths of them seen just once. The sequenced sample consisted of peripheral blood. All receptors derive from a human donor in a cohort sampled during active COVID-19. Each CDR3 is given with its conserved first and last residue. The order of the fields is V gene, clone size, J gene, CDR3 protein. Some rows mark clone size as missing; the rest say once, few, many or name a class of expanded clone.

V: TRBV7-3; size: -; J: TRBJ2-1; CDR3: CASSLLPASGGGLIYNEQFF
V: TRBV19; size: -; J: TRBJ1-5; CDR3: CATISDSNSNQPQHF
V: TRBV30; size: -; J: TRBJ2-7; CDR3: CACSGTITYEQYF
V: TRBV19; size: -; J: TRBJ1-1; CDR3: CASSNQQGRNTEAFF
V: TRBV4-3; size: once; J: TRBJ1-1; CDR3: CASSQGGNRETEAFF
V: TRBV13; size: -; J: TRBJ2-5; CDR3: CASSLGLAGETQYF
V: TRBV15; size: -; J: TRBJ2-5; CDR3: CATSRDFAGTRLAGQVGQETQYF
V: TRBV28; size: -; J: TRBJ2-5; CDR3: CASTGTGSETQYF
V: TRBV11-2; size: -; J: TRBJ2-7; CDR3: CASSLVGTGAYEQYF
V: TRBV5-6; size: -; J: TRBJ2-1; CDR3: CASSFEDRGLAVYNEQFF
V: TRBV11-2; size: -; J: TRBJ2-5; CDR3: CASSTPMATQYF
V: TRBV7-7; size: -; J: TRBJ2-5; CDR3: CASSTGISFQETQYF
V: TRBV7-9; size: -; J: TRBJ2-1; CDR3: CASSSPLAGGAPRPNEQFF
V: TRBV5-6; size: -; J: TRBJ2-2; CDR3: CASSFGAGGANTGELFF
V: TRBV24-1; size: -; J: TRBJ2-1; CDR3: CATSDPRLGSGGYNEQFF
V: TRBV15; size: -; J: TRBJ1-1; CDR3: CATSRGTGGATEAFF
V: TRBV6-2/TRBV6-3; size: -; J: TRBJ1-1; CDR3: CASSYLGATEAFF
V: TRBV6-5; size: once; J: TRBJ1-2; CDR3: CATRWGPNYGYTF
V: TRBV10-2; size: -; J: TRBJ1-5; CDR3: CASSQDSDQPQHF
V: TRBV18; size: -; J: TRBJ2-5; CDR3: CASSPDSTEPAQYF
V: TRBV6-5; size: few; J: TRBJ2-3; CDR3: CASTSGGHYTDTQYF
V: TRBV7-2; size: -; J: TRBJ1-6; CDR3: CASSLEGTGGVGSPLHF
V: TRBV11-2; size: -; J: TRBJ1-4; CDR3: CASSPTAGAVSEKLFF
V: TRBV9; size: -; J: TRBJ1-1; CDR3: CASSRGWAKNTEAFF
V: TRBV7-9; size: -; J: TRBJ2-1; CDR3: CASSLARMTGRFYNEQFF
V: TRBV5-4; size: once; J: TRBJ2-7; CDR3: CASSLEGSGYYEQYF
V: TRBV5-6; size: -; J: TRBJ2-7; CDR3: CASSLGTGAYEQYF
V: TRBV7-2; size: -; J: TRBJ2-7; CDR3: CASSRASSGTYEQYF